This TCR beta chain was sequenced for a study of response to subunit inactivated influenza vaccine. Study-wide results and limits: After each seasonal influenza vaccination, few new T cells are recruited, the authors suggested.

This clonotype has a count of ten or more. Its antigen is still unknown. Using its own MiXCR run on the RT-PCR reads, TCRdb lists one record per CDR3 protein. The sample carries some 480,000 distinct CDR3 sequences, roughly 9.7% recorded once. Trimming cost V 6 bases and J 6 bases, with 12 bases left between them. This CDR3 contains 13 residues. The source material was PBMCs from blood, sampled 35 to 45 days after vaccination. The chain combines TRBV12-3 or TRBV12-4 with TRBJ2-1, with D possibly matching TRBD2 (6 bases). This receptor was taken from a middle-aged man who received an inactivated influenza vaccine. The CDR3 loop is CASRPGGLNEQFF. In nucleotides, the CDR3 is TGTGCCAGCAGGCCCGGGGGTCTCAATGAGCAGTTCTTC.